The TCR beta chain described here comes from a study of cytomegalovirus exposure and HLA in healthy donors. Whole-study findings and limits: Accurate predictions that matched the HLA-A and HLA-B alleles of most subjects were reportedly made from TCR beta sequences.

As to this clone: Its antigen is unknown.

PCR was performed using 60 Vbeta and 13 Jbeta primers. TCRdb's table, derived via immunoSEQ multiplex PCR, lists solely in-frame clones and lacks some. This sample yields about 190,000 clones, of which around three quarters are seen a single time; 1.6% belongs to the top ten. CDR3 length: 15 amino acids. CDR1 SGHNT and CDR2 YYREEE come from the germline V gene (reference sequence). J was trimmed by 3 bases and V by 2 bases; bases with no gene match: 4. This chain uses TRBV5-4 with TRBJ2-7; 11 positions agree with TRBD2. This sequence was found in a woman aged 18-30 years in good health and CMV-seronegative. The source material was PBMCs. The CDR3 DNA reads as TGTGCCAGCAGCTTAGGGACTAGCGGAAACTACGAGCAGTACTTC. Translation gives CASSLGTSGNYEQYF.